The T cell receptor beta chain under discussion was sequenced for a study of OX40 agonist ivuxolimab in advanced cancers. In this sample, this clone turned up a few times. Losses at the gene ends were 5 bases for V and 2 bases for J; bases not matched to a gene: 5. Germline lookup yields CDR1 PRHDT and CDR2 FYEKMQ (reference sequence). CDR3 size: 15 residues. Method: immunoSEQ multiplex PCR; TCRdb's copy keeps in-frame clones and lacks some. The data contain about 37,000 clones, roughly 90% of them singletons. The gene calls are TRBV13 and TRBJ2-7; TRBD2 matches at 11 bases. The input for sequencing was CD4+ or CD8+ T cells sorted from blood, taken in a trial of the OX40 agonist ivuxolimab. The source is an adult with an advanced solid tumor such as melanoma, head and neck, liver or kidney cancer. The CDR3 sequence: CASSELAGVAYEQYF. The DNA for the CDR3 is TGTGCCAGCAGCGAACTAGCGGGAGTGGCCTACGAGCAGTACTTC.